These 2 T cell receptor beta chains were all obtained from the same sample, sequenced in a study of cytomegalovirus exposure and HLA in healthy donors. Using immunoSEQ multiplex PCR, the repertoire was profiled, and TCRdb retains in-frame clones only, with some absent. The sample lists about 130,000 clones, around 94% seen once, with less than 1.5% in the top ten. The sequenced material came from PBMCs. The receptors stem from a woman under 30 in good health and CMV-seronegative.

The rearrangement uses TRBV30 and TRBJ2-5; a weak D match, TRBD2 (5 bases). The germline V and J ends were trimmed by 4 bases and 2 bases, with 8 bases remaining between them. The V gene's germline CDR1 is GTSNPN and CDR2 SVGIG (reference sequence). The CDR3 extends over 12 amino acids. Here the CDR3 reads CAWTSGQETQYF. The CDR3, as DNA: TGTGCCTGGACGTCGGGGCAAGAGACCCAGTACTTC.

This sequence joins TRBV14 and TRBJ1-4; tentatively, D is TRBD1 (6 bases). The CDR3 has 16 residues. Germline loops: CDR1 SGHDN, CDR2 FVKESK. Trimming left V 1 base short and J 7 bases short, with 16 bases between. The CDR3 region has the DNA TGTGCCAGCAGCCAAGTTGGGGGGGGCGATCTTGAAAAACTGTTTTTT. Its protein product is CASSQVGGGDLEKLFF.